This is a list of T cell receptor beta chains from one sample in a study of CD8+CD57+ T cells in acquired aplastic anemia. TCRdb re-called the reads with MiXCR, one entry per CDR3 protein. The profile covers 400,000 to 500,000 distinct CDR3 sequences, with around 68% appearing a single time and 4% taken by the ten largest. The sequenced material came from sorted CD4+, CD8+, or CD8+CD57+ T cells (not recorded which) from PBMCs. These receptors were collected from a human donor in good health, serving as a control. The CDR3 runs from the conserved cysteine through the conserved F or W. D genes are given only for firm matches. Part of the rows lack a size; the others show once, few, many or a class for expanded clones.

J	V	size	D	CDR3	DNA
TRBJ1-5	TRBV7-8	.	TRBD1	CASSLADRVANQPQHF	TGTGCCAGCAGCTTAGCGGACAGGGTTGCCAATCAGCCCCAGCATTTT
TRBJ2-1	TRBV20-1	.	.	CSGQGTGTYYNEQFF	TGCAGTGGCCAAGGGACCGGCACTTACTACAATGAGCAGTTCTTC
TRBJ1-1	TRBV20-1	.	.	CSATESSRNTEAFF	TGCAGTGCTACCGAGTCGAGCAGGAACACTGAAGCTTTCTTT
TRBJ1-1	TRBV20-1	.	.	CSALRVNTEAFF	TGCAGTGCGCTCAGAGTGAACACTGAAGCTTTCTTT
TRBJ2-5	TRBV5-6	.	TRBD1	CASSFKTLGGAVGTQYF	TGTGCCAGCAGCTTCAAAACCCTAGGGGGCGCAGTAGGGACCCAGTACTTC
TRBJ1-6	TRBV25-1	.	TRBD1	CASSPGQGINSPLHF	TGTGCCAGCAGTCCGGGACAGGGAATTAATTCACCCCTCCACTTT
TRBJ1-2	TRBV7-9	.	.	CASSRGTGEGYTF	TGTGCCAGCAGCCGGGGGACCGGGGAAGGCTACACCTTC
TRBJ2-3	TRBV5-1	many	.	CASSLVRGPSTDTQYF	TGCGCCAGCAGCTTGGTACGGGGACCTAGCACAGATACGCAGTATTTT
TRBJ2-5	TRBV9	.	TRBD2	CASSVRPSGGKETQYF	TGTGCCAGCAGCGTAAGGCCTAGCGGGGGGAAAGAGACCCAGTACTTC
TRBJ1-1	TRBV6-2/TRBV6-3	few	.	CASSYFGPSCPEAFF	TGTGCCAGCAGTTACTTTGGCCCGTCCTGTCCTGAAGCTTTCTTT
TRBJ2-3	TRBV7-2	.	.	CASSLLKTADKEQF	TGTGCCAGCAGCTTATTGAAAACTGCCGACAAGGAGCAGTTT
TRBJ1-2	TRBV7-2	many	.	CASSFTQGGGHTF	TGTGCCAGCAGTTTTACTCAGGGAGGAGGCCACACCTTC
TRBJ2-5	TRBV5-1	once	.	CASSQRGVDNQYF	TGTGCCAGCAGCCAAAGGGGGGTGGACAACCAGTACTTC
TRBJ1-3	TRBV5-6	many	.	CASSQIQGNTIYF	TGTGCCAGCAGCCAAATACAAGGAAACACCATATATTTT
TRBJ2-7	TRBV29-1	.	.	CSVSRAIGEQYF	TGCAGCGTCAGCAGGGCAATCGGCGAGCAGTACTTC
TRBJ2-3	TRBV5-8	many	.	CASSLTGSLATDTQYF	TGTGCCAGCAGCTTGACGGGCAGTCTGGCAACAGATACGCAGTATTTT
TRBJ2-3	TRBV7-2	.	TRBD2	CASSLIRLASDTQYF	TGTGCCAGCAGCTTAATTAGACTAGCATCCGATACGCAGTATTTT
TRBJ1-2	TRBV6-1	.	.	CASKPGNPGRHHGYTF	TGTGCCAGCAAACCGGGGAACCCGGGACGGCACCATGGCTACACCTTC
TRBJ1-1	TRBV11-2	once	.	CASSFNTGSTEAFF	TGTGCCAGCAGCTTTAACACCGGGAGCACTGAAGCTTTCTTT
TRBJ1-2	TRBV2	many	.	CASSEDGNYGYTF	TGTGCCAGCAGTGAGGACGGTAACTATGGCTACACCTTC
TRBJ2-3	TRBV7-9	many	.	CASSLLGSTDTQYF	TGTGCCAGCAGCCTCCTCGGGTCAACAGATACGCAGTATTTT
TRBJ2-2	TRBV9	few	TRBD2	CASSVVAGGTGELFF	TGTGCCAGCAGCGTGGTAGCGGGGGGCACCGGGGAGCTGTTTTTT
TRBJ2-3	TRBV7-3	many	TRBD2	CASSLTHQTSGPTDTQYF	TGTGCCAGCAGCTTAACCCACCAAACTAGCGGACCTACAGATACGCAGTATTTT
TRBJ2-1	TRBV20-1	many	TRBD1	CSARPGQAYNEQFF	TGCAGTGCTAGGCCCGGACAGGCGTACAATGAGCAGTTCTTC
TRBJ2-3	TRBV28	.	.	CVTSSYNEQYF	TGTGTTACTAGCTCCTACAATGAGCAGTATTTT
TRBJ1-1	TRBV19	.	.	CASRMPNTEAFF	TGTGCCAGTCGGATGCCTAACACTGAAGCTTTCTTT
TRBJ2-3	TRBV7-2	.	.	CASSFPGGTDTQYQYF	TGTGCCAGCAGCTTTCCGGGGGGGACAGATACGCAGTATCAGTATTTT
TRBJ2-3	TRBV7-8	.	.	CASRLQGNYEQYFYF	TGTGCCAGCAGACTACAAGGTAACTACGAGCAGTACTTCTATTTT
TRBJ2-3	TRBV20-1	.	TRBD2	CSAREGAGAVDTQYF	TGCAGTGCTAGGGAGGGAGCGGGGGCCGTAGATACGCAGTATTTT
TRBJ1-1	TRBV7-9	.	.	CASSMGTEAFFALF	TGTGCCAGCAGCATGGGCACTGAAGCATTCTTTGCATTATTT
TRBJ2-7	TRBV7-3	.	TRBD1	CASSLRGTGGIYRLQYEQYF	TGTGCCAGCAGCTTAAGGGGGACAGGGGGCATCTACCGACTACAATACGAGCAGTACTTC
TRBJ1-5	TRBV2	.	TRBD1	CASSLGDRSGTEPQHF	TGTGCCAGCAGCCTAGGGGACAGGTCTGGCACAGAGCCGCAGCATTTT
TRBJ1-1	TRBV7-2	.	.	CASSQTIHAEAFF	TGTGCCAGCAGCCAAACGATACACGCTGAAGCTTTCTTT
TRBJ2-2	TRBV5-1	.	TRBD1	CASSWTGGIGTGELFF	TGCGCCAGCAGTTGGACAGGGGGCATAGGCACCGGGGAGCTGTTTTTT